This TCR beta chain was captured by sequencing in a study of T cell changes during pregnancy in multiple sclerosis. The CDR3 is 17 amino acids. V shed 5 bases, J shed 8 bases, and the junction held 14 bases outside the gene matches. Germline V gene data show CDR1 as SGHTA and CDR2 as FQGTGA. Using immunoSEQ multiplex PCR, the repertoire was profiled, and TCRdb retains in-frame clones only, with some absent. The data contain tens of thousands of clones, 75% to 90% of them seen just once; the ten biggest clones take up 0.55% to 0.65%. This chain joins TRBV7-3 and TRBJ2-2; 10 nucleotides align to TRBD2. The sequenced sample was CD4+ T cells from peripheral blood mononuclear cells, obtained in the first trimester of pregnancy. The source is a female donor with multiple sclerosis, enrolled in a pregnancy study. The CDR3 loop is CASSPSLAGVGQGELFF. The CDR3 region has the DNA TGTGCCAGCAGCCCCTCGCTAGCGGGAGTTGGGCAGGGGGAGCTGTTTTTT. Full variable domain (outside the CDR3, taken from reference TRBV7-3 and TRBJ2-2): GAGVSQTPSNKVTEKGKYVELRCDPISGHTALYWYRQSLGQGPEFLIYFQGTGAADDSGLPNDRFFAVRPEGSVSTLKIQRTERGDSAVYLCASSPSLAGVGQGELFFGEGSRLTVL.